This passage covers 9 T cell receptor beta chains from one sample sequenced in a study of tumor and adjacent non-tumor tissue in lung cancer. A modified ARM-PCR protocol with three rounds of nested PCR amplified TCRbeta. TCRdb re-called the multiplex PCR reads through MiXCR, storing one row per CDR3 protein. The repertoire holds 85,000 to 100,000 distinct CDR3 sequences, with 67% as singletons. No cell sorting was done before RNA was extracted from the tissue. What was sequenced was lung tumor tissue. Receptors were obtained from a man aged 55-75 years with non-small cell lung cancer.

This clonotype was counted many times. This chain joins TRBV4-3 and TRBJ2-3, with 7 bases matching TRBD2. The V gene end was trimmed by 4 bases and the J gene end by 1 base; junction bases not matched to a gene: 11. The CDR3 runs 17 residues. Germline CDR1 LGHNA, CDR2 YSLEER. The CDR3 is CASSPEASGRGTDTQYF. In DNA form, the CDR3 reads TGCGCCAGCAGCCCGGAAGCGAGTGGGAGGGGCACAGATACGCAGTATTTT.

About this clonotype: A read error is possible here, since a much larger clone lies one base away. CDR3 sequence (DNA): TGTACCAGCAGCCATCTCTACGAGCAGTACTTC. It specifies CTSSHLYEQYF. The chain carries TRBV28 and TRBJ2-7; D gene uncertain. Germline V gene lookup returns CDR1 MDHEN and CDR2 SYDVKM. The CDR3 runs to 11 residues.

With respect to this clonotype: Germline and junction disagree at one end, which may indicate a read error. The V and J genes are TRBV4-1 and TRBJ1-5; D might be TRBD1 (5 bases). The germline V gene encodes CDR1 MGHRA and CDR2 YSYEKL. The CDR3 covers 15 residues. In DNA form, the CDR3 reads TGCGCCAGCAACCAAGATCAGGGATCGACTCAGCCCCAGCATTTT. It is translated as CASNQDQGSTQPQHF.

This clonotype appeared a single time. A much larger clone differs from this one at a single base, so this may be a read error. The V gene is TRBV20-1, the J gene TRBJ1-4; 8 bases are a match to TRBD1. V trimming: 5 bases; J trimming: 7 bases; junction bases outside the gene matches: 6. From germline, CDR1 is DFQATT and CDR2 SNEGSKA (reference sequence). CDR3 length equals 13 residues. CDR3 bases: TGCAGTGCTCGGGTGACAGGGGTTGAAAAACTGTTTTTT. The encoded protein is CSARVTGVEKLFF.

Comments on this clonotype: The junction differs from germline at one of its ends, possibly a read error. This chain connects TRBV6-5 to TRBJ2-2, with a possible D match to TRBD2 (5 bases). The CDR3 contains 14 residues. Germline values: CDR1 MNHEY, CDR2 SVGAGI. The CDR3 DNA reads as TGTGCCGGCAGCACTAGTGTCGTCACCGGGGAGCTGTTTTTT. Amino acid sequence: CAGSTSVVTGELFF.

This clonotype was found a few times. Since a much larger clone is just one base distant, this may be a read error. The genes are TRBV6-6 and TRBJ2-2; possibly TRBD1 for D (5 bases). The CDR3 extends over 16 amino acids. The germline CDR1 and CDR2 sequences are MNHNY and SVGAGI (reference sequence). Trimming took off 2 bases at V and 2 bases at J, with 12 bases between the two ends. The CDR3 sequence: CASSYTLTVNTGELFF. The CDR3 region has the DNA TGTGCCAGCAGTTACACGCTGACAGTAAACACCGGGGAGCTGTTTTTT.

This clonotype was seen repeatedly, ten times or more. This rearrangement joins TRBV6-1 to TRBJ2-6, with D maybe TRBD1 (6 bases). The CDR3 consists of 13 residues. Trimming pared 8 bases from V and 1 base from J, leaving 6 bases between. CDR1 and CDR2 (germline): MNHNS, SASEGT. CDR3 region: CASGQSGANVLTF. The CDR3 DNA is TGTGCCAGCGGACAGTCTGGGGCCAACGTCCTGACTTTC.

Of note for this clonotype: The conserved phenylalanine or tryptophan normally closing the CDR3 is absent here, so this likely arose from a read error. The CDR3 DNA sequence: TGTGCTAGCAGCTTAGCCGGGCCGTATAACAATGAGCAGTTCTAC. Its protein product is CASSLAGPYNNEQFY. The V and J genes are TRBV11-3 and TRBJ2-1; D ambiguous. The length of the CDR3 is 15 residues. Per the germline V gene, CDR1 is SGHNT and CDR2 is YENEEA.

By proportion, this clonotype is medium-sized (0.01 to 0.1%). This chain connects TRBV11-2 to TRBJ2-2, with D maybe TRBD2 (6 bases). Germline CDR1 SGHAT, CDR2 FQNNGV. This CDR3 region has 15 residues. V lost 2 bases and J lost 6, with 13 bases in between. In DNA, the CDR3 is TGTGCCAGCAGCTTAAATTGGGCTAGCGCCGGGGAGCTGTTTTTT. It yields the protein CASSLNWASAGELFF.